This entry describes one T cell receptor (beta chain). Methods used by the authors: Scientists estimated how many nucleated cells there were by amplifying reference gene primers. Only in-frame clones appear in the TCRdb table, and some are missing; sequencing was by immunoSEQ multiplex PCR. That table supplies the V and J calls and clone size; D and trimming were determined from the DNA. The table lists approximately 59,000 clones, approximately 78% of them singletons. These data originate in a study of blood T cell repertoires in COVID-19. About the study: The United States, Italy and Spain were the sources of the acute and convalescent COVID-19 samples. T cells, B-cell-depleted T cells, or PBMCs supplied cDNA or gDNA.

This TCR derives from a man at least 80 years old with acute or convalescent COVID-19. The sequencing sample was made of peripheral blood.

As DNA, the CDR3 is TGTGCTTCCGGGGGTGGAAACGAGCAGTACTTC. As protein: CASGGGNEQYF. The rearrangement uses TRBV18 and TRBJ2-7, with a possible D match to TRBD2 (6 bases). The CDR3 sequence is 11 residues long. Germline V gene data show CDR1 as KGHSH and CDR2 as LQKENI.